This T cell receptor (beta chain) was identified in a study of T cells in localized non-small cell lung cancer. Overall study results and limits: Adjacent uninvolved lung had the highest clonality, suggesting focused antigen responses. Heterogeneity remains possible, as sequencing covered one tumor region only. Researchers found a median around 58 of the top 100 tumor clones in adjacent lung. Longer survival (overall) was linked to higher T cell density in blood.

Method: immunoSEQ multiplex PCR; TCRdb's copy keeps in-frame clones and lacks some. The table includes 2,500 to 3,000 clones, about 26% detected once. This CDR3 is built from 15 residues. From germline, CDR1 is MNHGY and CDR2 SAAAGT. The germline V and J ends were trimmed by 4 bases and 0 bases, with 10 bases remaining between them. This clone was counted between two and nine times. The antigen is undetermined. This material consisted of lung tumor tissue, taken before any cancer treatment. This sequence joins TRBV6-8 and TRBJ1-5; D is unclear. This TCR derives from a male donor older than 55 with stage I lung adenocarcinoma. The CDR3 loop is CASSFNPYSNQPQHF. The CDR3 coding sequence is TGTGCCAGCAGTTTCAACCCTTATAGCAATCAGCCCCAGCATTTT.